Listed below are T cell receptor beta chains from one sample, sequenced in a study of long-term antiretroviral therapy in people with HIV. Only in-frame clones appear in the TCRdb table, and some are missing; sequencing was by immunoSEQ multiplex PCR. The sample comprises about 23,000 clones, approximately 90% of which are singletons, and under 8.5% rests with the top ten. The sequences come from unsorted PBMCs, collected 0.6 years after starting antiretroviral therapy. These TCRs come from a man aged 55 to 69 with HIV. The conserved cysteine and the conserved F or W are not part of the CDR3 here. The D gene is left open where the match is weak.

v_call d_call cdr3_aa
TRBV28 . ASIGQGRRNIQY
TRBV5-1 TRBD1 ASNLGPGGPYEQY
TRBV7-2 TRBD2 ASSRLAGGGETQY
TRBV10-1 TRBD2 ASSSTSGMRPDTQY
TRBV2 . ASSVEGGHQTQY
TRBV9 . ASSVGGYENTEAF
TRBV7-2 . ASNRQTGTDTQY
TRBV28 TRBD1 ASSSHGDRAGNIQY
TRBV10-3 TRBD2 AISESGLAVYEQF
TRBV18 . ASSLLRDTEAF
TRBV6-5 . ASSYAAAQY
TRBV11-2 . ASSLDRGSPLH
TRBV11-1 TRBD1 ASSPLGQGAKDYEQY
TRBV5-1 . ASTRGPNTGELF
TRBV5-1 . ASSLGVDYTGELF
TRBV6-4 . ASSVSPGGQETQY
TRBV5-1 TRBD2 ASSRLPGLAGANEQF
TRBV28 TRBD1 ASSYRGNDYGYT
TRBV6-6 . ASSYTSYEQY
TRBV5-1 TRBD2 ASSWGLAGGETQY
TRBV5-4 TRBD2 ASSLGGLAGTNTGELF
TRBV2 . ASSEGAGSETQY
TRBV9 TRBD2 ASSVGAAGGRMGETQY
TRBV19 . ASSIGSRGNEQF
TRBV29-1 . SVVRQESYEQY
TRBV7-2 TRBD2 ASSPGLAGGWETQY
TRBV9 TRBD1 ASSGGGGTGQPQH
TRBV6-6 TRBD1 ASSFSTGGAVYGYT
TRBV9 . ASSVGEGTQY
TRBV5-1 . ASSLPTGSGNTIY
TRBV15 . ATSRDRRDLTDTQY
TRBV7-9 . ASSLDLYDTEAF
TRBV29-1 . SARPGHLSYEQY
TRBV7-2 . ASSPRPGHEETQY
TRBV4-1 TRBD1 ASSQDWRQGAGTLH
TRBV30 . ASPLRGEAF
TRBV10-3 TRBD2 AIRQGGESEQY
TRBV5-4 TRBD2 ASSTNLAGVITGELF
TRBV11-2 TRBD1 ASSSTGSRGYT
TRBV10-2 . ASKVGAGLYEQY
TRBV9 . ASSLAPPSGGLYEQY
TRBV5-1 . ASSLEGGSYEQY
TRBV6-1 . ASSEGVYEEATDTQY
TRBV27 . ASSFRSGDGNEQF
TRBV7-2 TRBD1 ASSYRTGTGELF
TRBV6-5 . ASRRDTGYGYT